A selection of T cell receptor beta chains follows, all from one sample in a study of PD-L1 blockade in urothelial cancer. Measured with immunoSEQ multiplex PCR; TCRdb has only the in-frame clones, and not every one. The profile shows more than 30,000 clones, roughly nine tenths of them singletons. Sequences were derived from PBMCs, sampled around atezolizumab (anti-PD-L1) treatment. The source is an elderly man with urothelial cancer. The conserved cysteine and the conserved F or W are not part of the CDR3 here. A D gene is named only where the DNA matches it firmly. Size is omitted from some rows. Given values are once, few, many or a class for expanded clones.

V gene: TRBV7-9; clone size: -; D gene: -; CDR3 protein: ASSFDGGGGYT
V gene: TRBV18; clone size: -; D gene: TRBD2; CDR3 protein: ASSSRPAGASPGELF
V gene: TRBV2; clone size: -; D gene: -; CDR3 protein: ASSPRQLSYEQY
V gene: TRBV11-2; clone size: -; D gene: -; CDR3 protein: ASSSTTQGSAYLEKLF
V gene: TRBV5-4; clone size: few; D gene: -; CDR3 protein: ASRHWDTGTDTQY
V gene: TRBV2; clone size: -; D gene: -; CDR3 protein: ASSDHGQSDYEQY
V gene: TRBV5-1; clone size: -; D gene: TRBD1; CDR3 protein: ASSGDRKETQY
V gene: TRBV5-1; clone size: -; D gene: -; CDR3 protein: ASSFGPPGTEAF
V gene: TRBV5-1; clone size: -; D gene: TRBD1; CDR3 protein: ASSLGEQGETQY
V gene: TRBV5-1; clone size: -; D gene: TRBD2; CDR3 protein: ASSQRGSRETQY
V gene: TRBV7-9; clone size: few; D gene: TRBD1; CDR3 protein: ASSLGPGTGSSYEQY
V gene: TRBV30; clone size: -; D gene: -; CDR3 protein: AWSVTGGHAQY
V gene: TRBV12-5; clone size: -; D gene: -; CDR3 protein: ASGLMGNTIY
V gene: TRBV5-1; clone size: few; D gene: TRBD1; CDR3 protein: ASSPGQGVGYGYT
V gene: TRBV28; clone size: -; D gene: -; CDR3 protein: AGRSPGAGFQY
V gene: TRBV5-4; clone size: -; D gene: TRBD1; CDR3 protein: ASSPTGSGYGYT
V gene: TRBV28; clone size: -; D gene: -; CDR3 protein: ASSSGGGRGNQPQH
V gene: TRBV15; clone size: once; D gene: -; CDR3 protein: ATSRDMVDQGTQY
V gene: TRBV2; clone size: -; D gene: -; CDR3 protein: ASRGAARGYLSEAKNIQY
V gene: TRBV12-5; clone size: -; D gene: TRBD2; CDR3 protein: ASGLSGVTEQF
V gene: TRBV19; clone size: once; D gene: TRBD1; CDR3 protein: ASSIRDRGDGELF
V gene: TRBV4-1; clone size: -; D gene: -; CDR3 protein: ASSQDRGVYGYT
V gene: TRBV15; clone size: -; D gene: -; CDR3 protein: ATSRMGGTLRSTNQPQH
V gene: TRBV30; clone size: -; D gene: TRBD1; CDR3 protein: AWGKGWGTGKDEQY
V gene: TRBV19; clone size: -; D gene: -; CDR3 protein: ASADRNQPQH
V gene: TRBV10-1; clone size: -; D gene: TRBD2; CDR3 protein: ASTERSEAGGPKETQY
V gene: TRBV5-6; clone size: -; D gene: -; CDR3 protein: ASSPPTGSYGYT
V gene: TRBV4-1; clone size: -; D gene: TRBD2; CDR3 protein: ASSSASGKETQY
V gene: TRBV25-1; clone size: -; D gene: TRBD2; CDR3 protein: ASSDAWGGGKNNEQF
V gene: TRBV19; clone size: -; D gene: -; CDR3 protein: ASSFRDSGNTIY
V gene: TRBV7-8; clone size: few; D gene: TRBD1; CDR3 protein: ASSLSGQGKETQY
V gene: TRBV5-1; clone size: once; D gene: TRBD1; CDR3 protein: ASSTGQAETQY
V gene: TRBV5-4; clone size: few; D gene: -; CDR3 protein: ASSLDSSGNTIY
V gene: TRBV27; clone size: once; D gene: -; CDR3 protein: ASRITGIGEKLF
V gene: TRBV19; clone size: -; D gene: -; CDR3 protein: ASSISWSRPEAF
V gene: TRBV27; clone size: -; D gene: -; CDR3 protein: ASSLGQGISQPQH
V gene: TRBV4-1; clone size: -; D gene: TRBD1; CDR3 protein: ASSLLLQQGHEQY
V gene: TRBV18; clone size: -; D gene: TRBD1; CDR3 protein: ASSPLGQGRNEQF
V gene: TRBV5-4; clone size: once; D gene: TRBD1; CDR3 protein: ASSPPSPRTGQNGYT